The 32 T cell receptor beta chains given below trace back to one sample, sequenced in a study of CXCR3-negative and CXCR3-positive naive CD8 T cells. UMI-labeled 5' RACE TRB cDNA libraries were prepared from the cells. TCRdb processed the 5' RACE reads again and assigns one entry to each CDR3 protein, with no DNA. The sample includes some 130,000 distinct CDR3 sequences. The sequenced sample was naive CXCR3- CD8+ T cells from blood. Subset of the sample: CD45RO-CCR7+CD27+CD95- naive CD8+ T cells lacking CXCR3 (TNR3-). The source is a human donor in good health. Some clones in this sample may be carry-over from other donors' samples.

This CDR3 reads CSVGGWLPQETQYF. The V gene is TRBV29-1, the J gene TRBJ2-5. Germline CDR1 is SQVTM and CDR2 is ANQGSEA. CDR3 length: 14 residues.

The CDR3 is CASSLGGSYNEQFF. This chain uses TRBV12-3 or TRBV12-4 with TRBJ2-1. This CDR3 is built from 14 residues.

This rearrangement joins TRBV15 to TRBJ1-2; TCRdb names TRBD1, which stays unverified in the absence of DNA. Looked up from germline, CDR1 is LNHNV and CDR2 is YYDKDF (reference sequence). The CDR3 is 18 residues long. The CDR3 loop is CATSPPPRTAGVYFGYTF.

This chain uses TRBV28 with TRBJ1-1. From germline, CDR1 is MDHEN and CDR2 SYDVKM. There are 13 residues in the CDR3. CDR3 protein: CASEEISNTEAFF.

The genes are TRBV28 and TRBJ1-5. There are 13 residues in the CDR3. CDR1 and CDR2 (germline): MDHEN, SYDVKM. The CDR3 region is CASSFREVGPQHF.

J is TRBJ2-3 and V is TRBV28; TCRdb indicates TRBD1, and absent DNA this call remains unverified. Germline lookup yields CDR1 MDHEN and CDR2 SYDVKM. The CDR3 covers 17 residues. The CDR3 protein is CASNPSGGWESTDTQYF.

V gene TRBV24-1 combines with J gene TRBJ2-1; TCRdb's D call of TRBD2 is untestable without DNA. Per the germline V gene, CDR1 is KGHDR and CDR2 is SFDVKD. CDR3 length: 13 residues. The CDR3 loop is CATIDLTSGEQFF.

The chain combines TRBV12-3 or TRBV12-4 with TRBJ2-1; the TCRdb call, TRBD2, lacks DNA for checking. This CDR3 comprises 14 residues. Here the CDR3 reads CASTSGSTYNEQFF.

The V call is TRBV27, the J call TRBJ2-3; TCRdb proposes TRBD1, but this gene call is untestable without DNA. The length of the CDR3 is 16 residues. Germline V gene sequence: CDR1 MNHEY, CDR2 SMNVEV (reference sequence). The CDR3 protein is CASSLYGLGTTDTQYF.

J is TRBJ2-7 and V is TRBV7-2. This CDR3 spans 15 amino acids. In germline, CDR1 is SGHTA, CDR2 FQGNSA. CDR3 residues: CASSLYHGPDYEQYF. Supplemented by reference TRBV7-2 and TRBJ2-7, the full variable domain reads GAGVSQSPSNKVTEKGKDVELRCDPISGHTALYWYRQSLGQGLEFLIYFQGNSAPDKSGLPSDRFSAERTGGSVSTLTIQRTQQEDSAVYLCASSLYHGPDYEQYFGPGTRLTVT.

The V and J genes are TRBV25-1 and TRBJ2-2; TCRdb lists TRBD2, though no DNA is available to test this call. Germline loops: CDR1 MGHDK, CDR2 SYGVNS. CDR3 length equals 22 residues. The CDR3 loop reads CASSDPPIRLAGGKIVLGELFF.

V and J are TRBV7-9 and TRBJ1-2; TCRdb proposes TRBD1, but this gene call is untestable without DNA. Germline V gives CDR1 SEHNR, CDR2 FQNEAQ (reference sequence). The CDR3 runs to 14 residues. CDR3 sequence reads: CASSWGHPNYGYTF.

The V call is TRBV20-1, the J call TRBJ2-4. The length of the CDR3 is 15 residues. Germline CDR1 reads DFQATT; CDR2 reads SNEGSKA (reference sequence). CDR3 region: CSAREVESAKNIQYF.

The genes are TRBV4-3 and TRBJ2-1; TCRdb's assignment of TRBD1 cannot be checked, as there is no DNA. The CDR3 has 13 residues. Germline V lookup: CDR1 LGHNA, CDR2 YSLEER. CDR3 region: CASSQGQYNEQFF.

V gene TRBV7-9 combines with J gene TRBJ2-1; absent DNA, TCRdb's TRBD1 call cannot be checked. The CDR3 sequence is 14 residues long. Per germline, CDR1 SEHNR and CDR2 FQNEAQ (reference sequence). The CDR3 sequence is CASSAWDSHNEQFF.

The chain recombines TRBV27 with TRBJ2-1; the TCRdb D gene call, TRBD1, has no DNA to confirm it. Germline CDR1 is MNHEY and CDR2 is SMNVEV (reference sequence). CDR3 size: 14 residues. The chain's CDR3 is CASSFVGAYNEQFF.

The chain has TRBV19 and TRBJ2-2. Germline CDR1 LNHDA, CDR2 SQIVND (reference sequence). The CDR3 covers 14 residues. The CDR3 sequence is CASSRWEVSGELFF.

The chain employs TRBV28 and TRBJ2-7; TCRdb names TRBD1, which stays unverified in the absence of DNA. CDR1 and CDR2 from the germline V gene are MDHEN and SYDVKM. The CDR3 covers 18 residues. CDR3: CASSKFAGQASPSYEQYF. Full variable domain (remainder filled in from reference TRBV28 and TRBJ2-7): DVKVTQSSRYLVKRTGEKVFLECVQDMDHENMFWYRQDPGLGLRLIYFSYDVKMKEKGDIPEGYSVSREKKERFSLILESASTNQTSMYLCASSKFAGQASPSYEQYFGPGTRLTVT.

V and J are TRBV27 and TRBJ2-3; TCRdb outputs TRBD2, but without DNA this stays unchecked. The CDR3 has 16 amino acids. CDR1 is MNHEY and CDR2 is SMNVEV in the germline V gene (reference sequence). CDR3 protein: CASSLIVSASTDTQYF.

V gene TRBV21-1 combines with J gene TRBJ1-2. TRBV21-1 is a documented pseudogene. This CDR3 has 16 residues. Here the CDR3 reads CASSKVGHCPNYGYTF.

The rearrangement links TRBV5-5 to TRBJ2-2. This CDR3 comprises 14 residues. Per the germline V gene, CDR1 is SGHKS and CDR2 is YYEKEE (reference sequence). The CDR3 region is CASSLGPYTGELFF.

This chain joins TRBV23-1 and TRBJ2-3; TCRdb returns TRBD1, unconfirmable since there is no DNA. Being an ORF, TRBV23-1 has a function that is uncertain. This CDR3 contains 18 residues. The CDR3: CASSLPGTAKTPTDTQYF.

The J gene is TRBJ2-1, the V gene TRBV5-1. This CDR3 spans 15 amino acids. CDR1 SGHRS and CDR2 YFSETQ come from the germline V gene. The CDR3 loop is CASSFSESSYNEQFF.

This chain connects TRBV7-2 to TRBJ1-5. This CDR3 spans 16 amino acids. Germline CDR1 reads SGHTA; CDR2 reads FQGNSA. CDR3 protein: CASSSGSPGGSQPQHF.

J is TRBJ2-1 and V is TRBV5-1. This CDR3 is built from 14 residues. From germline, CDR1 is SGHRS and CDR2 YFSETQ. CDR3: CASSLWVGHNEQFF.

The chain couples TRBV3-1 to TRBJ2-3; TCRdb lists TRBD1, though no DNA is available to test this call. Germline CDR1 and CDR2: LGHDT and YNNKEL (reference sequence). The CDR3 runs 18 residues. The CDR3 is CASSQASSGPRGPDTQYF.

The CDR3 loop reads CASSYSYGGGSADTQYF. This chain joins TRBV6-5 and TRBJ2-3; the TCRdb call, TRBD1, lacks DNA for checking. Germline lookup yields CDR1 MNHEY and CDR2 SVGAGI. The CDR3 extends over 17 amino acids.

This rearrangement joins TRBV29-1 to TRBJ2-3; TCRdb selects TRBD1, and the lack of DNA leaves this call unchecked. The V gene's germline CDR1 is SQVTM and CDR2 ANQGSEA. This CDR3 contains 15 residues. This CDR3 is CSVRPGGLDTDTQYF.

The chain recombines TRBV5-1 with TRBJ1-1; TCRdb selects TRBD1, and the lack of DNA leaves this call unchecked. The CDR3 is made up of 15 amino acids. Germline V gives CDR1 SGHRS, CDR2 YFSETQ. CDR3 in amino acids: CASSPAGGVLTEAFF.

The chain couples TRBV29-1 to TRBJ2-7; the D call of TRBD2 rests on TCRdb alone, since no DNA is present to check it. The CDR3 spans 15 residues. Germline CDR1 SQVTM, CDR2 ANQGSEA. This CDR3 is CSVERLAGIPYEQYF.

The chain uses TRBV27 and TRBJ2-7. CDR3 size: 14 residues. Germline assignment: CDR1 MNHEY and CDR2 SMNVEV (reference sequence). The CDR3 spells CASSLYTASYEQYF.

The chain is built from TRBV6-2 or TRBV6-3 and TRBJ2-1; TCRdb's assignment of TRBD2 cannot be checked, as there is no DNA. CDR3 length equals 13 residues. Germline V gene data show CDR1 as MNHEY and CDR2 as SVGEGT. The CDR3: CASSYLVQEGQFF.